This TCR beta chain was identified in a study of blood T cell repertoires in COVID-19. The repertoire was sequenced with immunoSEQ multiplex PCR; TCRdb's copy has only in-frame clones and lacks some. Of over 120,000 clones in the sample, roughly 80% were seen once. Clinical histories supplied by participants themselves formed the basis of cohort assignment. CDR1 and CDR2 (germline): MNHEY, SMNVEV (reference sequence). Germline trimming cut 5 bases from V and 5 bases from J; bases unmatched to any gene: 8. The CDR3 is 14 residues long. The sample was PBMCs or T cells enriched from blood (not recorded which). The sequence was obtained from a man aged 45 to 65 who had recovered from COVID-19. The V and J genes are TRBV27 and TRBJ2-5; 7 bases align to TRBD1. CDR3 protein: CASSIEQGMETQYF. The CDR3 coding sequence is TGTGCCAGCAGTATAGAACAGGGGATGGAGACCCAGTACTTC.